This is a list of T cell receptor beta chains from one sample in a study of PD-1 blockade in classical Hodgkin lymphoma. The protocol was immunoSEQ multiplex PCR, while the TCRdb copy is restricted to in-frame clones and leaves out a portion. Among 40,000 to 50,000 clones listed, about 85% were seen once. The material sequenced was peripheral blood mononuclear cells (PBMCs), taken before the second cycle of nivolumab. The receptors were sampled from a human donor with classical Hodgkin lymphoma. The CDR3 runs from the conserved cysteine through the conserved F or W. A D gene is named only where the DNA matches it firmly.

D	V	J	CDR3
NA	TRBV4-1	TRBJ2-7	CASSQGEIGYEQYF
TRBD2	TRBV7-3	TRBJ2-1	CASSLIGGRAANEQFF
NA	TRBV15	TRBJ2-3	CATSRDQGPLTQYF
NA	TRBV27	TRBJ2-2	CASSLEGGELFF
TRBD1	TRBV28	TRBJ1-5	CASRRQTGPNQPQHF
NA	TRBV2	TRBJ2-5	CASSPDNQETQYF
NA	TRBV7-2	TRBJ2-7	CASSLKGEQYF
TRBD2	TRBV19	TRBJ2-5	CASSSKRESVETQYF
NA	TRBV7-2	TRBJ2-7	CASSLAGRAREQYF
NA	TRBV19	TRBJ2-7	CASSIGARPIYEQYF
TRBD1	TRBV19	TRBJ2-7	CASSTDRSPYEQYF
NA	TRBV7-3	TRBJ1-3	CASSPTAGNTIYF
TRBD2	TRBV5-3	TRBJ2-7	CARSPGGRWKSYEQYF
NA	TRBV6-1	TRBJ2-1	CASSPPQGFYNEQFF
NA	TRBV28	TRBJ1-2	CASRQGLAENYGYTF
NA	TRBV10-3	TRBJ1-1	CAISESGGGGNTEAFF
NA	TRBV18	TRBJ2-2	CASSLSSPRGTGELFF
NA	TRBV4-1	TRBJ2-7	CASSRPEGRHYEQYF
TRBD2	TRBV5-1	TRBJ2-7	CASSAGGGTSSYEQYF
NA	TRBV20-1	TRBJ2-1	CSAREANEQFF
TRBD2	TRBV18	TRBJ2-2	CASSPPSSGRTGELFF
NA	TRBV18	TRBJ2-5	CASSPLGTRETQYF
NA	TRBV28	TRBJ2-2	CASSFGWELFF
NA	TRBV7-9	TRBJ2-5	CASEGLQETQYF
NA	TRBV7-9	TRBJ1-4	CASSLVGPNEKLFF
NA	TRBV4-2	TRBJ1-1	CASSHERGNTEAFF